This TCR beta chain derives from a study of cytomegalovirus exposure and HLA in healthy donors. Study information: Most genotyped donors, roughly 80% of around 370, had Caucasian-associated genetic ancestry. Overall study results and limits: Across donors, presence/absence analyses took sequencing depth to be roughly uniform.

The CDR3 consists of 14 residues. CDR1 and CDR2 from the germline V gene are SGHRS and YFSETQ. The V and J ends lost 2 bases and 5 bases, in that order; junction bases with no gene match: 4. This clone was observed a single time. Its antigen is as yet unknown. Both 60 Vbeta primers and 13 Jbeta primers went into the PCR. Per the study methods: In a later analysis, 70 million to 80 million unique TCR beta chains included roughly 11 million shared by two or more donors. Sequencing used immunoSEQ multiplex PCR; TCRdb keeps in-frame clones, though not all of them. That table furnishes V, J and clone size, whereas the DNA furnished D and trimming. Seen here are 250,000 to 300,000 clones, approximately 85% observed once, and the top ten hold about 2%.

The sequenced material came from PBMCs. The clonotype comes from a woman aged 40 to 50 in good health and CMV-seropositive. The chain couples TRBV5-1 to TRBJ2-5; 9 positions agree with TRBD1. The CDR3 here is CASSLGQGWETQYF. CDR3 DNA sequence: TGCGCCAGCAGCTTAGGACAGGGGTGGGAGACCCAGTACTTC. Filled out from reference TRBV5-1 and TRBJ2-5, the complete variable domain reads KAGVTQTPRYLIKTRGQQVTLSCSPISGHRSVSWYQQTPGQGLQFLFEYFSETQRNKGNFPGRFSGRQFSNSRSEMNVSTLELGDSALYLCASSLGQGWETQYFGPGTRLLVL.